This TCR beta chain emerged from a study of blood T cell repertoires in COVID-19. Study summary: Sources were T cells, B-cell-depleted T cells, or PBMCs; the material itself was cDNA or gDNA.

Only in-frame clones appear in the TCRdb table, and some are missing; sequencing was by immunoSEQ multiplex PCR. The data show over 150,000 clones, roughly 80% seen once. In germline, CDR1 is SGHVS, CDR2 FQNEAQ. V was trimmed by 1 base and J by 6 bases, leaving 13 bases between them. The CDR3 is 14 residues long. This TCR derives from a woman aged 55-70 years with COVID-19, enrolled during active disease. Sequencing was done on a sample of peripheral blood. This sequence joins TRBV7-8 and TRBJ2-7; TRBD1 is a possible D gene (6 bases). The CDR3 loop is CASSLVDRPTEQYF. As DNA, the CDR3 is TGTGCCAGCAGCTTAGTTGACAGGCCAACCGAGCAGTACTTC.